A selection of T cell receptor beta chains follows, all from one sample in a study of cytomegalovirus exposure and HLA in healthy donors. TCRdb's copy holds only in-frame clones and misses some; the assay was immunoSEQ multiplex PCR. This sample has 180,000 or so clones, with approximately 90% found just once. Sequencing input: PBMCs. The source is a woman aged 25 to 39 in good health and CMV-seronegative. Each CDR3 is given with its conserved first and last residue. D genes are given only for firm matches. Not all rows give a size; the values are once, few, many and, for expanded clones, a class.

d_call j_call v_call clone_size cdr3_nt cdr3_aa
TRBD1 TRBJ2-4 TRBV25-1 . TGTGCCAGCAGTGGAGACAGGGGTGGAGGCAAAAACATTCAGTACTTC CASSGDRGGGKNIQYF
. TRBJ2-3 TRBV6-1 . TGTGCCAGCAGTGCTCCGGGACTTCCCACAGATACGCAGTATTTT CASSAPGLPTDTQYF
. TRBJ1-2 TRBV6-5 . TGTGCCAGCAGTTACTCCCGGTTAGGGGTTGGCTATGGCTACACCTTC CASSYSRLGVGYGYTF
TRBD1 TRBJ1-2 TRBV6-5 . TGTGCCAGCAGTTACTCGCGGGGTCAGGGGGAGTTCGGCTACACCTTC CASSYSRGQGEFGYTF
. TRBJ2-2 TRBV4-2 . TGTGCCAGCAGCCATCTAGAGCTTACAGGGACCACCGGGGAGCTGTTTTTT CASSHLELTGTTGELFF
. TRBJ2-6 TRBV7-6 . TGTGCCAGCAGCTTATTTATTCCGTCGGGCTCTGGGGCCAACGTCCTGACTTTC CASSLFIPSGSGANVLTF
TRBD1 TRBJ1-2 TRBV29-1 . TGCAGCGCCCGGACAGGGCAGGGTGGGGGCTACACCTTC CSARTGQGGGYTF
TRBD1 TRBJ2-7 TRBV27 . TGTGCCAGCAGGGTAGACAGGGGGCCCTACTCCTACGAGCAGTACTTC CASRVDRGPYSYEQYF
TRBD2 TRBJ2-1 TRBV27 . TGTGCCAGCACCCTGGCGGGGGGGTACAATGAGCAGTTCTTC CASTLAGGYNEQFF
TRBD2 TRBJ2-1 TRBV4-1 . TGCGCCAGCAGCCAAGTTCTAGCGGGGTTCTCCTACAATGAGCAGTTCTTC CASSQVLAGFSYNEQFF
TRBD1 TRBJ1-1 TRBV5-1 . TGCGCCAGCAGCTTACTGGGGACAGTTCACGCAAGGAACACTGAAGCTTTCTTT CASSLLGTVHARNTEAFF
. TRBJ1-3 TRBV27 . TGTGCCAGCAAACCGCTACCGTCTGACTCTGGAAACACCATATATTTT CASKPLPSDSGNTIYF
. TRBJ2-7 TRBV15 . TGTGCCACCAGCAGGGAATACAGGGACACGTACGAGCAGTACTTC CATSREYRDTYEQYF
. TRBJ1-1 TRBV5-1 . TGCGCCAGCAGCTTGGGTGCGGGGAACACTGAAGCTTTCTTT CASSLGAGNTEAFF
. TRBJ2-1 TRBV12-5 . TGTGCTAGTGGTGATGATCCGGGCTACAATGAGCAGTTCTTC CASGDDPGYNEQFF
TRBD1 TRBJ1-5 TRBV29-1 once TGCAGCGTGGTGACAGGGGGAGAGGGTAGCAATCAGCCCCAGCATTTT CSVVTGGEGSNQPQHF
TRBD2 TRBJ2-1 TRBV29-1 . TGCAGCGTTCTACCGGGACTAGCGGGGTACGAGCAGTTCTTC CSVLPGLAGYEQFF
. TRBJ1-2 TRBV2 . TGTGCCAGCAGTCCTTCCGGAGGATTGCACTATGGCTACACCTTC CASSPSGGLHYGYTF
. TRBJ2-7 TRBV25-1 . TGTGCCAGCAGTGAAGGAGGCGGACCGTATCAGCAGTACTTC CASSEGGGPYQQYF
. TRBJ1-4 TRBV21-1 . TGTGCCAGCACCCAACAGGCGTCCCTTCGGGAAAAACTGTTTTTT CASTQQASLREKLFF
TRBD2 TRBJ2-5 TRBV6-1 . TGTGCCAGCAGCCCAACTAGCGGGGGGCAAGAGACCCAGTACTTC CASSPTSGGQETQYF
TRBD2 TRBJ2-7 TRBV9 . TGTGCCAGCAGCCTTCCGGGACTAGCGGGGGGGCGGCGCGAGCAGTACTTC CASSLPGLAGGRREQYF
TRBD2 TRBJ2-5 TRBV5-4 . TGTGCCAGCAGCTTGGAACTAGCGGAGACCCAGTACTTC CASSLELAETQYF
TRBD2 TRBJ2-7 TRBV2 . TGTGCCAGCAGTGGAGGAGGGTCGGGGGGCGAGCAGTACTTC CASSGGGSGGEQYF
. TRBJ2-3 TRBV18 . TGTGCCAGCTCACCTTGGGTGACTGAGGCTAGCACAGATACGCAGTATTTT CASSPWVTEASTDTQYF
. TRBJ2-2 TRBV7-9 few TGTGCCAGCAGTCCATCCGGGAAGAACACCGGGGAGCTGTTTTTT CASSPSGKNTGELFF
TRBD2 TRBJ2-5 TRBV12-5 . TGTGCTAGTGGTCCACGGACGGCGGGGGGGGAGACGGGAGAGACCCAGTACTTC CASGPRTAGGETGETQYF
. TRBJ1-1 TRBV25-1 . TGTGCCAGCAGTGAATGGGAGTACACTGAAGCTTTCTTT CASSEWEYTEAFF
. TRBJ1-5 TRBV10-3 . TGTGCCATCAGAGAAACCGGGAATCAGCCCCAGCATTTT CAIRETGNQPQHF
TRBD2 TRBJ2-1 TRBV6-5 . TGTGCCAGCAGCTACATAGCGGGGGGGTACAATGAGCAGTTCTTC CASSYIAGGYNEQFF
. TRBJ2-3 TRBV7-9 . TGTGCCAGCAGCTTTTTGGTGGCGGAATTCGGGGGAAGACAGTATTTT CASSFLVAEFGGRQYF
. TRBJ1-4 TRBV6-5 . TGTGCCAGCAGTTACAGGCAGGGAGGAGAAAAACTGTTTTTT CASSYRQGGEKLFF
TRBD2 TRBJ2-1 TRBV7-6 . TGTGCCAGCAGCTTAGGTCATGGGACTAGCGGGGTCTATGAGCAGTTCTTC CASSLGHGTSGVYEQFF
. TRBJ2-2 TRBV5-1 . TGCGCCAGCAGCTTGGTGGTCAGAATCACGAACACCGGGGAGCTGTTTTTT CASSLVVRITNTGELFF
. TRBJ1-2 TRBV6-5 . TGTGCCAGCAGTTACTTCCAGGGCACTCCCTATGGCTACACCTTC CASSYFQGTPYGYTF
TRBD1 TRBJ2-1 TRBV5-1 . TGCGCCAGCAGCTTGGGGACAGGGGGCTTTGAGCAGTTCTTC CASSLGTGGFEQFF
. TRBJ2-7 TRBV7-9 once TGTGCCAGCAGCCAACCGGGGAACCGCTACGAGCAGTACTTC CASSQPGNRYEQYF
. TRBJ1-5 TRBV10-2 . TGCGCCAGCAGTGATAACAGTTATAGCAATCAGCCCCAGCATTTT CASSDNSYSNQPQHF
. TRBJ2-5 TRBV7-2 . TGTGCCAGCAGCTTCCCCGGGGCCAAGCGGGCCCAGTACTTC CASSFPGAKRAQYF
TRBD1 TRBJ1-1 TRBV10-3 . TGTGCCAAGCGGGACAGGGCGAACACTGAAGCTTTCTTT CAKRDRANTEAFF
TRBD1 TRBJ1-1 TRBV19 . TGTGCCAGTAGTCAGGGGGCAACTGAAGCTTTCTTT CASSQGATEAFF
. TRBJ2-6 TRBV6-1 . TGTGCCGTACTTTCCTCTGGGGCCAACGTCCTGACTTTC CAVLSSGANVLTF
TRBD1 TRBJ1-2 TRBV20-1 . TGCAGTGCGGGGACAGGGGGAGGCTACACCTTC CSAGTGGGYTF
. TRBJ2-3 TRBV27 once TGTGCCAGCAGTTTACTAAACACAGATACGCAGTATTTT CASSLLNTDTQYF
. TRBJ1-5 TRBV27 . TGTGCCAGCAGTCCTAGTTACAGGGATAGGGACAATCAGCCCCAGCATTTT CASSPSYRDRDNQPQHF
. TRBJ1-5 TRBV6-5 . TGTGCCAGCAGTTACGGGGGGTCTGATCAGCCCCAGCATTTT CASSYGGSDQPQHF
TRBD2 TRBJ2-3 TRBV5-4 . TGTGCCAGCAGCTTGGCTTCACGGGGGGGTCGGGATACGCAGTATTTT CASSLASRGGRDTQYF
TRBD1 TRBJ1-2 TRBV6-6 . TGTGCCAGCAGTTACGGAGGGGGCGTCTATGGCTACACCTTC CASSYGGGVYGYTF